Shown below are 19 T cell receptor beta chains from a single sample sequenced in a study of CD8 T cells in ankylosing spondylitis. Points from the study as a whole: Seemingly characteristic of ankylosing spondylitis blood was a TCR beta motif consisting of several highly homologous variants.

Their antigens remain unidentified. TCRdb reprocessed the 5' RACE reads via MiXCR and lists one record per CDR3 protein. Of some 840,000 distinct CDR3 sequences in the sample, over 9.5% were seen once. What was sequenced was blood, either unsorted or a sorted T cell fraction (not recorded which). The receptors here all came from a male donor with ankylosing spondylitis.

This clonotype was seen more than once but under ten times. V is TRBV7-3 and J is TRBJ1-5, with no clear D. The germline V gene encodes CDR1 SGHTA and CDR2 FQGTGA. Trimming left V 5 bases short and J 7 bases short, with 12 bases between. The CDR3 length is 13 residues. The CDR3 sequence: CASSTGPKQPQHF. DNA of the CDR3: TGTGCCAGCAGCACTGGACCGAAGCAGCCCCAGCATTTT.

This clonotype was seen a handful of times. The CDR3 loop is CASSLWGVNTGELFF. In DNA, the CDR3 is TGTGCCAGCAGTTTATGGGGGGTTAACACCGGGGAGCTGTTTTTT. This chain links TRBV12-3 or TRBV12-4 with TRBJ2-2; D is possibly TRBD2 (6 bases). Trimming took off 2 bases at V and 2 bases at J, with 9 bases between the two ends. This CDR3 comprises 15 residues.

This clonotype was found many times. This chain joins TRBV12-3 or TRBV12-4 and TRBJ2-7; perhaps TRBD1 as D (7 bases). With 6 bases removed from V and 6 bases from J, the gap between germline ends came to 18 bases. This CDR3 contains 14 residues. The CDR3 nucleotides are TGTGCCAGCAGCATAGCGGACAGGCCCGGCGAGCAGTACTTC. It translates to CASSIADRPGEQYF.

This clonotype was detected only a few times. The V gene is TRBV10-3, the J gene TRBJ1-1, with 7 bases fitting TRBD1. The germline V gene has CDR1 ENHRY and CDR2 SYGVKD. The CDR3 totals 13 residues. The J segment lost 0 bases and the V segment lost 10 bases, leaving 5 bases of the junction unmatched. The CDR3 coding sequence is TGTGCCACCGGGGACAGCTTGAACACTGAAGCTTTCTTT. Translating gives CATGDSLNTEAFF.

This clonotype was recorded at least ten times. CDR3 in DNA: TGTGCCAGCAGTTTAGTCGGGGGTGGCTACACCTTC. It translates to CASSLVGGGYTF. The genes are TRBV12-3 or TRBV12-4 and TRBJ1-2; TRBD1 is a possible D gene (5 bases). The CDR3 runs to 12 residues. With 1 base removed from V and 7 bases from J, the gap between germline ends came to 7 bases.

This clonotype was picked up a small number of times. This rearrangement joins TRBV20-1 to TRBJ2-5; maybe TRBD2 (6 bases). This CDR3 comprises 17 residues. From germline, CDR1 is DFQATT and CDR2 SNEGSKA (reference sequence). Trimming shortened V by 3 bases and J by 2 bases, and 22 bases separated the two germline ends. DNA for the CDR3: TGCAGTGCTAGCAATACCGCGGGGCCTAGCTGGCAAGAGACCCAGTACTTC. This translates into CSASNTAGPSWQETQYF.

V and J are TRBV12-3 or TRBV12-4 and TRBJ2-4; tentative D call: TRBD2 (6 bases). This CDR3 is 13 amino acids long. Trimming cost V 8 bases and J 11 bases, with 19 bases left between them. For the CDR3, the DNA is TGTGCCAGCGGAGCGCCCCTAGGAGGGGTTCAGTACTTC. It yields the protein CASGAPLGGVQYF.

In this sample, this clonotype turned up many times. This chain uses TRBV15 with TRBJ1-5, with D tentatively TRBD1 (6 bases). CDR1 LNHNV and CDR2 YYDKDF come from the germline V gene (reference sequence). The CDR3 has 18 residues. V lost 1 base, J lost 5 bases, and 21 bases lay in between. In DNA, the CDR3 is TGTGCCACCAGCAGAGCTAAAATACAGGGATTTAGGGATCAGCCCCAGCATTTT. This codes for CATSRAKIQGFRDQPQHF.

V gene TRBV20-1 combines with J gene TRBJ2-7; D may be TRBD1 (5 bases). Trimming stripped 6 bases from V and 2 bases from J, with 14 bases between. The CDR3 sequence is 13 residues long. Per the germline V gene, CDR1 is DFQATT and CDR2 is SNEGSKA (reference sequence). The CDR3 spells CSATTGFAYEQYF. The CDR3 nucleotides are TGCAGTGCAACAACAGGTTTTGCCTACGAGCAGTACTTC.

V and J are TRBV7-2 and TRBJ2-7, with 12 bases matching TRBD2. Germline V CDR1 and CDR2: SGHTA, FQGNSA. V was pared by 2 bases and J by 3 bases, with 5 bases of the junction left unmatched. The CDR3 extends over 16 amino acids. DNA for the CDR3: TGTGCCAGCAGCTTAATGGGGACTAGCGGGTTCTACGAGCAGTACTTC. Encoded protein: CASSLMGTSGFYEQYF.

The V and J genes are TRBV12-3 or TRBV12-4 and TRBJ2-7; D is unclear. The CDR3 runs 13 residues. Trimming removed 5 bases from V and 9 bases from J, with 17 bases in between. CDR3 coding DNA: TGTGCCAGCAGTGGGGAAGGCCGGCTTGGGCAGTACTTC. Translated, it gives CASSGEGRLGQYF.

This clonotype was observed at least ten times. This chain connects TRBV24-1 to TRBJ2-5; TRBD1 matches 9 bases. The length of the CDR3 is 15 residues. The V gene end was trimmed by 4 bases and the J gene end by 5 bases; junction bases not matched to a gene: 7. Germline loops: CDR1 KGHDR, CDR2 SFDVKD. CDR3 sequence: CATSDNRGLTETQYF. The CDR3 coding sequence is TGTGCCACCAGTGACAACAGGGGGCTCACTGAGACCCAGTACTTC.

This clonotype was seen once. CDR3 coding DNA: TGTGCCAGCAGTTTGATGCGGGAAGGGGAGTTCTTC. Encoded protein: CASSLMREGEFF. This rearrangement joins TRBV28 to TRBJ2-1; D is perhaps TRBD2 (6 bases). Trimming removed 3 bases at V and 14 bases at J, with 14 bases between. Germline CDR1 reads MDHEN; CDR2 reads SYDVKM. This CDR3 has 12 amino acids.

The chain employs TRBV5-1 and TRBJ2-1; the D is unclear. The CDR3 sequence is 12 residues long. V was trimmed by 5 bases and J by 6 bases, leaving 9 bases between them. CDR1 and CDR2 from the germline V gene are SGHRS and YFSETQ. The CDR3 coding sequence is TGCGCCAGCAGGGCAGTCGGCAATGAGCAGTTCTTC. This gives the protein CASRAVGNEQFF.

This clonotype was found many times. V usage is TRBV4-3 and J usage is TRBJ1-1; D may be TRBD1 (6 bases). The germline V and J ends were trimmed by 5 bases and 5 bases, with 18 bases remaining between them. The V gene's germline CDR1 is LGHNA and CDR2 YSLEER. This CDR3 region has 15 residues. The CDR3 loop is CASSAGGGRRTEAFF. The CDR3, as DNA: TGCGCCAGCAGCGCAGGAGGGGGGCGTCGGACTGAAGCTTTCTTT.

In this sample, this clonotype turned up a few times. V usage is TRBV7-8 and J usage is TRBJ2-1, with 16 bases that match TRBD2. Germline V gene lookup returns CDR1 SGHVS and CDR2 FQNEAQ. Trimming took 3 bases from V and 5 from J; bases not matched to a gene: 7. This CDR3 is 18 amino acids long. The CDR3, as DNA: TGTGCCAGCAGCTTTAGGAGGGGACTAGCGGGGGGGAACAATGAGCAGTTCTTC. Translating it yields CASSFRRGLAGGNNEQFF.

This chain's CDR3 is CSAQTGNHEKLFF. In nucleotides, the CDR3 is TGCAGTGCCCAGACAGGGAACCATGAAAAACTGTTTTTT. The chain carries TRBV20-1 and TRBJ1-4, with 7 bases matching TRBD1. The germline V gene encodes CDR1 DFQATT and CDR2 SNEGSKA (reference sequence). The junction had 7 bases not matched to a gene; V was cut back by 6 bases and J by 6 bases. CDR3 size: 13 residues.

This clonotype was found a few times. The rearrangement joins TRBV5-1 to TRBJ2-1, with D possibly matching TRBD1 (5 bases). V lost 4 bases, J lost 6 bases, and 8 bases lay in between. Per the germline V gene, CDR1 is SGHRS and CDR2 is YFSETQ. The CDR3 extends over 12 amino acids. CDR3 bases: TGCGCCAGCAGCGCAGGGCTCAATGAGCAGTTCTTC. Its translation is CASSAGLNEQFF.

This clonotype was seen a few times. This rearrangement joins TRBV28 to TRBJ1-4; 7 nucleotides align to TRBD1. CDR1 is MDHEN, CDR2 SYDVKM, per germline. This CDR3 spans 13 amino acids. J was trimmed by 6 bases and V by 5 bases; bases with no gene match: 3. CDR3 in DNA: TGTGCCAGCAGTCGGCAGGGGGATGAAAAACTGTTTTTT. The encoded protein is CASSRQGDEKLFF.